Below are 9 T cell receptor beta chains sequenced from a single sample in a study of PD-1 blockade in classical Hodgkin lymphoma. Data came from immunoSEQ multiplex PCR; TCRdb stores just in-frame clones and leaves some out. The sample includes roughly 77,000 clones, 85% to 95% seen only once; the top ten take over 2.5%. Regarding time point: newly diagnosed, previously untreated cHL patient sample. Sequencing was carried out using peripheral blood mononuclear cells (PBMCs). These receptors were obtained from a human donor with classical Hodgkin lymphoma.

The CDR3, as DNA: TGTGCCACCAGCGGGAGGGCTTACAATGAGCAGTTCTTC. Amino acids: CATSGRAYNEQFF. This chain connects TRBV15 to TRBJ2-1; 7 bases map to TRBD2. The CDR3 loop spans 13 amino acids. The germline gives CDR1 LNHNV, CDR2 YYDKDF (reference sequence). With V trimmed by 5 bases and J by 4 bases, 2 bases remained unmatched.

The chain has TRBV7-9 and TRBJ2-1, with D hard to call. The CDR3 totals 14 residues. Germline assignment: CDR1 SEHNR and CDR2 FQNEAQ (reference sequence). V lost 1 base and J 5 bases, leaving 9 bases between the germline ends. CDR3 loop: CASSLVAAHNEQFF. For the CDR3, the DNA is TGTGCCAGCAGCTTAGTTGCGGCCCACAATGAGCAGTTCTTC.

This sequence joins TRBV9 and TRBJ1-1; D call uncertain. The CDR3 is 13 residues long. Trimming left V 0 bases short and J 0 bases short, with 3 bases between. CDR1 is SGDLS and CDR2 is YYNGEE in the germline V gene. CDR3 region: CASSVGMNTEAFF. CDR3 nucleotide sequence: TGTGCCAGCAGCGTAGGCATGAACACTGAAGCTTTCTTT.

The V and J genes are TRBV19 and TRBJ2-7; the match to TRBD1 covers 9 bases. This CDR3 contains 14 residues. Trimming cost V 6 bases and J 2 bases; bases outside gene matches: 5. Germline CDR1 reads LNHDA; CDR2 reads SQIVND (reference sequence). CDR3 DNA sequence: TGTGCCAGTAGGCCGGGACAGGGAACCTACGAGCAGTACTTC. Protein sequence: CASRPGQGTYEQYF.

This chain uses TRBV7-9 with TRBJ2-3, with D uncertain. The CDR3 sequence is 13 residues long. V lost 2 bases and J 5 bases, leaving 8 bases between the germline ends. The germline V gene encodes CDR1 SEHNR and CDR2 FQNEAQ (reference sequence). CDR3 region: CASSLMVGDTQYF. CDR3 DNA sequence: TGTGCCAGCAGCTTAATGGTGGGAGATACGCAGTATTTT.

The genes are TRBV2 and TRBJ2-3, with D perhaps TRBD2 (5 bases). The V gene lost 1 base and the J gene lost 0 bases, with 8 bases spanning the gap. CDR1 and CDR2 from the germline V gene are SNHLY and FYNNEI. The CDR3 totals 15 residues. CDR3 region: CASSEDRTSTDTQYF. The CDR3 nucleotides read TGTGCCAGCAGTGAAGATCGGACTAGCACAGATACGCAGTATTTT.

J is TRBJ2-7 and V is TRBV28, with D perhaps TRBD1 or TRBD2 (6 bases each). V lost 5 bases and J 6 bases, leaving 20 bases between the germline ends. The CDR3 is made up of 15 amino acids. Looked up from germline, CDR1 is MDHEN and CDR2 is SYDVKM. The DNA of the CDR3 is TGTGCCAGCAGTGGACCTCGGGGCAGGGGAGGCGAGCAGTACTTC. Amino acids: CASSGPRGRGGEQYF.

CDR3 region: CASSLPGQTAGTQYF. The CDR3 coding sequence is TGTGCCAGCAGCCTACCGGGACAGACTGCCGGGACCCAGTACTTC. The chain couples TRBV5-5 to TRBJ2-5; TRBD1 agrees at 7 bases. In germline, CDR1 is SGHKS, CDR2 YYEKEE (reference sequence). The CDR3 spans 15 residues. V shed 4 bases and J 7 bases; nucleotides not matched to a gene: 13.

This clone was counted a single time. The V call is TRBV18, the J call TRBJ1-2; D is undetermined. Germline lookup yields CDR1 KGHSH and CDR2 LQKENI. The V gene lost 0 bases and the J gene lost 8 bases, with 7 bases spanning the gap. The CDR3 is 12 residues long. The CDR3 DNA follows: TGTGCCAGCTCACCACCGAATGGGGGCTACACCTTC. Protein sequence: CASSPPNGGYTF. The whole variable domain, remainder taken from reference TRBV18 and TRBJ1-2, is NAGVMQNPRHLVRRRGQEARLRCSPMKGHSHVYWYRQLPEEGLKFMVYLQKENIIDESGMPKERFSAEFPKEGPSILRIQQVVRGDSAAYFCASSPPNGGYTFGSGTRLTVV.